This TCR beta chain was recorded in a study of response to subunit inactivated influenza vaccine. The sample holds a few counts of this clonotype. TCRdb re-derived calls from the RT-PCR reads in MiXCR, one entry per CDR3 protein. The sample yields under 850,000 distinct CDR3 sequences, 18% seen once. With 5 bases clipped from V and 2 bases from J, the junction kept 7 bases outside the gene matches. This CDR3 spans 15 amino acids. This sequence joins TRBV12-3 or TRBV12-4 and TRBJ2-7; 9 bases are shared with TRBD2. The TCR originated in a man aged 50 or older who received an inactivated influenza vaccine. The source was PBMCs from blood, collected 4 to 6 days after vaccination. The CDR3, as DNA: TGTGCCAGCAGTCTATCGCTAGCGGGGCCCTACGAGCAGTACTTC. This gives the protein CASSLSLAGPYEQYF.